This TCR beta chain came from a study of T cell responses to AZD1222 COVID-19 vaccine. Some second doses came at about 4 weeks and others at about 12 weeks; these were pooled. The CDR3 length is 12 residues. CDR1 DFQATT and CDR2 SNEGSKA come from the germline V gene (reference sequence). Trimming pared 3 bases from V and 4 bases from J, leaving 9 bases between. The method was immunoSEQ multiplex PCR; TCRdb's version includes in-frame clones alone and lacks a portion of them. The sample records approximately 89,000 clones, roughly 84% being singletons. The sample consisted of peripheral blood, taken 28 days after the second AZD1222 dose. The receptor comes from an adult who received the AZD1222 COVID-19 vaccine. The chain couples TRBV20-1 to TRBJ1-1; the D gene is possibly TRBD1 (5 bases). The CDR3 bases are TGCAGTGCTAGTCAGGGAAGCACTGAAGCTTTCTTT. Encoded protein: CSASQGSTEAFF.